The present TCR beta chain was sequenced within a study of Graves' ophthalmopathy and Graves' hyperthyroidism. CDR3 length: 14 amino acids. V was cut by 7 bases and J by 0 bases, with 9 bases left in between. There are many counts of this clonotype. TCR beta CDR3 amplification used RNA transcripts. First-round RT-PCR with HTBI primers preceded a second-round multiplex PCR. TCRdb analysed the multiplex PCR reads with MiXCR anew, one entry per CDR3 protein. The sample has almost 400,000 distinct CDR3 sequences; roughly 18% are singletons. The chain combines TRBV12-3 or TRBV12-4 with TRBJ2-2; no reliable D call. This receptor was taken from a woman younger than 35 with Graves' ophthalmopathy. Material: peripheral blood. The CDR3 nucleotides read TGTGCCAGCACTCACACCCCGAACACCGGGGAGCTGTTTTTT. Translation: CASTHTPNTGELFF.